Detailed here is one TCR beta chain. Its antigen is not known. This sample stems from a study of T cell repertoires in cytomegalovirus infection. TCRdb re-called the reads through MiXCR, storing one row per CDR3 protein. The data show approximately 390,000 distinct CDR3 sequences, roughly a third seen once. V was cut by 3 bases and J by 8 bases, with 8 bases left in between. The CDR3 has 12 residues. CDR1 SGHVS and CDR2 FQNEAQ come from the germline V gene. Findings and caveats of the study: The cumulative frequency of public TCR beta families distinguished individuals who carried CMV together with the relevant HLA.

The rearrangement uses TRBV7-8 and TRBJ2-1; D gene unclear. The receptor was isolated from a human donor in good health (CMV status not recorded). Some clones in this sample may be carry-over from other donors' samples. Sequenced here: cultured PBMCs, sampled from culture after CMV antigen stimulation. This chain's CDR3 is CASSLGIHEQFF. The CDR3 DNA sequence: TGTGCCAGCAGCTTGGGTATTCATGAGCAGTTCTTC.